This TCR beta chain was obtained from a study of T cell responses to AZD1222 COVID-19 vaccine. Study-level findings and limits: Increases in Spike-specific TCR breadth and depth were seen after two AZD1222 doses. Repertoire samples came only from after the peak T cell response. Females outnumbered males among donors, who were mostly white British; clonal diversity was possibly underestimated.

TCRdb's table, derived via immunoSEQ multiplex PCR, lists solely in-frame clones and lacks some. This table holds roughly 78,000 clones, about 84% found once. Details on this clone: Antigen unknown.

There are 14 residues in the CDR3. Germline lookup yields CDR1 LGHDT and CDR2 YNNKEL (reference sequence). V trimming: 6 bases; J trimming: 8 bases; junction bases outside the gene matches: 9. The clonotype originates from an adult in good health. The sequenced sample was peripheral blood, obtained on day 0 of AZD1222 vaccination. The genes are TRBV3-1 (or the pseudogene TRBV3-2) and TRBJ2-2; 7 bases line up with TRBD1. In DNA form, the CDR3 reads TGTGCCAGCAGGCCGGGACAGCTTTTGGGGGAGCTGTTTTTT. This sequence encodes CASRPGQLLGELFF.